This T cell receptor beta chain came from a study of naive and memory T cell subsets. Germline-derived CDR1 and CDR2 are LNHDA and SQIVND (reference sequence). CDR3 length: 17 residues. V was clipped by 0 bases and J by 0 bases, with 14 bases between them. Both TRBC1 and TRBC2 were covered by a beta constant-region primer of two equimolar oligonucleotides. The ligated cDNA underwent four PCR rounds using SP2 and nested alpha and beta constant-region primers. Ligation attached a single-stranded oligonucleotide with a 12-nucleotide UMI and the SP2 primer to the cDNA 3' end. Via MiXCR, TCRdb re-called the UMI-ligation and nested PCR reads, giving one row per CDR3 protein. The table includes several thousand distinct CDR3 sequences, 5.2% detected once. Cells stained for CD3, CD4, CD8, CD45RA and CD27 were sorted into four subsets. Notes on this clonotype: Its target is not known.

Regarding the study as a whole: Naive and memory repertoire findings lacked a ground truth for validation.

Sequencing was performed on effector memory CD8+ T cells from blood. Described subset: effector memory, CD45RA- CD27-. This sequence originates from a human donor in good health. This chain links TRBV19 with TRBJ2-5; D possibly uses TRBD1 or TRBD2 (5 bases each). The CDR3, as DNA: TGTGCCAGTAGTATAGATCATTCCGGGACGCACCAAGAGACCCAGTACTTC. This sequence encodes CASSIDHSGTHQETQYF.